The 14 T cell receptor beta chains in this list originate from one sample, sequenced in a study of immune heterogeneity within non-small cell lung tumors. CDR3 of TCR beta was amplified by multiplex PCR that used 32 V and 13 J primers. TCRdb passed the multiplex PCR reads through MiXCR, listing each CDR3 protein once. Altogether over a thousand distinct CDR3 sequences are present, around half being singletons, with the ten largest covering approximately 16%. Bulk tumor genomic DNA (around 600 ng per sample) served as template. From each primary tumor, several far-apart biopsies were obtained during surgery. Patients underwent curative surgery for non-small cell lung cancer (untreated and newly diagnosed). The sequencing sample was made of lung tumor tissue. Receptors were obtained from a man aged 55 to 70 with non-small cell lung cancer.

This clonotype was detected only a few times. This chain uses TRBV24-1 with TRBJ2-1; 8 nucleotides match TRBD2. CDR1 and CDR2 from the germline V gene are KGHDR and SFDVKD. The CDR3 has 15 amino acids. The V gene end was trimmed by 9 bases and the J gene end by 0 bases; junction bases not matched to a gene: 6. The CDR3 sequence is CATSPGRASYNEQFF. CDR3 bases: TGTGCCACCTCTCCCGGGAGGGCCTCCTACAATGAGCAGTTCTTC.

V and J are TRBV6-1 and TRBJ2-7, with 13 bases identical to TRBD2. Germline V gene lookup returns CDR1 MNHNS and CDR2 SASEGT. The CDR3 length is 17 residues. Germline trimming cut 5 bases from V and 3 bases from J; bases unmatched to any gene: 10. CDR3 sequence: CASSHIGTSGALYEQYF. CDR3 in DNA: TGTGCCAGCAGTCATATCGGGACTAGCGGGGCCCTCTACGAGCAGTACTTC.

The gene calls are TRBV6-9 and TRBJ1-1; D gene uncertain. This CDR3 is 14 amino acids long. The germline gives CDR1 MNHGY, CDR2 SVAAGI. V lost 3 bases and J 0 bases, leaving 8 bases between the germline ends. CDR3 nucleotides: TGTGCCAGCAGTTACGGATATCTGAACACTGAAGCTTTCTTT. It codes for CASSYGYLNTEAFF.

The V gene is TRBV5-1, the J gene TRBJ2-5; 11 bases fit TRBD1. Germline V CDR1 and CDR2: SGHRS, YFSETQ. V shed 4 bases and J 2 bases; nucleotides not matched to a gene: 4. The CDR3 runs to 15 residues. The CDR3 reads CASSSGTGGQETQYF. DNA of the CDR3: TGCGCCAGCAGCAGTGGGACAGGGGGGCAAGAGACCCAGTACTTC.

The J gene is TRBJ1-2, the V gene TRBV5-1; TRBD1 aligns across 7 bases. The V gene end was trimmed by 4 bases and the J gene end by 4 bases; junction bases not matched to a gene: 10. Germline-derived CDR1 and CDR2 are SGHRS and YFSETQ. This CDR3 has 15 residues. The CDR3 DNA follows: TGCGCCAGCAGCCCGGAGGGGGCGGGCGCCTATGGCTACACCTTC. Protein product: CASSPEGAGAYGYTF.

This clonotype was recorded only once. The chain carries TRBV7-3 and TRBJ1-6; a weak D match, TRBD1 (5 bases). The CDR3 loop spans 14 amino acids. CDR1 is SGHTA and CDR2 is FQGTGA in the germline V gene. V was cut by 2 bases and J by 3 bases, with 5 bases left in between. CDR3 coding DNA: TGTGCCAGCAGCTTAGGGGGCTATAATTCACCCCTCCACTTT. Translated, it gives CASSLGGYNSPLHF.

This clonotype was detected once. The chain uses TRBV11-2 and TRBJ2-1; D gene ambiguous. The CDR3 length is 13 residues. V was pared by 3 bases and J by 7 bases, with 10 bases between. From germline, CDR1 is SGHAT and CDR2 FQNNGV. The CDR3 sequence: CASSLGRMNEQFF. CDR3 in DNA: TGTGCCAGCAGCTTGGGCAGGATGAATGAGCAGTTCTTC.

The chain employs TRBV7-2 and TRBJ2-3, with TRBD1 as a possible D gene (6 bases). With 4 bases removed from V and 2 bases from J, the gap between germline ends came to 13 bases. Germline-derived CDR1 and CDR2 are SGHTA and FQGNSA. The CDR3 extends over 15 amino acids. The CDR3: CASSSGHTVTDTQYF. The CDR3 coding sequence is TGTGCCAGCAGCTCGGGACACACGGTCACAGATACGCAGTATTTT.

The chain couples TRBV10-3 to TRBJ2-5; a possible D gene is TRBD1 (5 bases). The CDR3 spans 14 residues. CDR1 is ENHRY and CDR2 is SYGVKD in the germline V gene. Trimming cost V 3 bases and J 4 bases, with 12 bases left between them. The CDR3: CAISDWGFSETQYF. The CDR3 DNA is TGTGCCATCAGTGATTGGGGCTTCTCAGAGACCCAGTACTTC.

Concerning this clonotype itself: Compared with germline, one end of the junction differs, possibly owing to a read error. The CDR3 here is CASSSLAGEREAQYF. The CDR3 coding sequence is TGTGCCAGCAGCTCATTAGCGGGTGAAAGAGAGGCCCAGTACTTC. The rearrangement joins TRBV5-6 to TRBJ2-5; 7 bases match TRBD2. There are 15 residues in the CDR3. Germline V lookup: CDR1 SGHDT, CDR2 YYEEEE.

On this clonotype itself: One end of the junction fails to match germline, which may point to a read error. The chain combines TRBV28 with TRBJ2-7; 9 nucleotides agree with TRBD2. There are 17 residues in the CDR3. The germline V gene has CDR1 MDHEN and CDR2 SYDVKM. The CDR3 nucleotides are TGTACCAGCAGTTTGGGGGGGCGCGGGAGGGTCAACTACGAGCAGTACTTC. Translation: CTSSLGGRGRVNYEQYF.

This clonotype was picked up a small number of times. A junction boundary mismatches the germline segment, possibly from a read error. V usage is TRBV6-2 or TRBV6-3 and J usage is TRBJ1-2, with D unclear. CDR1 MNHEY and CDR2 SVGEGT come from the germline V gene. The CDR3 runs 12 residues. CDR3 sequence: CASRYWTEGYTF. The CDR3 DNA reads TGTGCCAGCAGGTACTGGACGGAAGGCTACACCTTC.

This clonotype was seen more than once but under ten times. J is TRBJ2-5 and V is TRBV2; D is unresolved. This CDR3 comprises 16 residues. Germline assignment: CDR1 SNHLY and CDR2 FYNNEI. V dropped 0 bases and J dropped 2 bases, with 13 bases sitting between them. Written as DNA, the CDR3 is TGTGCCAGCAGTGAAGCTTTCGAGGTTTTTCAAGAGACCCAGTACTTC. Its protein is CASSEAFEVFQETQYF.

The chain uses TRBV11-1 and TRBJ2-1; maybe TRBD1 (6 bases). The CDR3 runs 15 residues. Germline V gives CDR1 SGHAT, CDR2 FQDESV (reference sequence). V lost 5 bases and J lost 7, with 18 bases in between. As DNA, the CDR3 is TGTGCCAGCAGCCACGGGGACACAGCAAATAATGAGCAGTTCTTC. Its translation: CASSHGDTANNEQFF.